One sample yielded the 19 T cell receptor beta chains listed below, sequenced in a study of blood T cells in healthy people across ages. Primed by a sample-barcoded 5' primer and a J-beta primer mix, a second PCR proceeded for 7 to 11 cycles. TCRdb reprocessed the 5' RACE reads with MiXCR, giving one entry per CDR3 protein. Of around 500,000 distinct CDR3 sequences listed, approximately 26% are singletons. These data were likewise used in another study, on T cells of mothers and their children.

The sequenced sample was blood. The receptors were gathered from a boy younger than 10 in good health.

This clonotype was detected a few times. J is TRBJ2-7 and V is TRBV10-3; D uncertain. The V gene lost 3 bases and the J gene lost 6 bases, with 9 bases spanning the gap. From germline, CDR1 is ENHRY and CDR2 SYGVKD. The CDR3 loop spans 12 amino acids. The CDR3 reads CAISDRLGEQYF. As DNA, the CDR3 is TGTGCCATCAGTGATAGATTGGGCGAGCAGTACTTC.

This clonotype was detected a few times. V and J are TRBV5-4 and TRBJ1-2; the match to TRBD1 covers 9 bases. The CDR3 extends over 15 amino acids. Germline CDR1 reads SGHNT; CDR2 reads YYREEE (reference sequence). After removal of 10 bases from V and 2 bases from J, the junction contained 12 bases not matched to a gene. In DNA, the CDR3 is TGTGCCCACTCCTCACAGGGGGCTAACAACTATGGCTACACCTTC. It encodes CAHSSQGANNYGYTF.

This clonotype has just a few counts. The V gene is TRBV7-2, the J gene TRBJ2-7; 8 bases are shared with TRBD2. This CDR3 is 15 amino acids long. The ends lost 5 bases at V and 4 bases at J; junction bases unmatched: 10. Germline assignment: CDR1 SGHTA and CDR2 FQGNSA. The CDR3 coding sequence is TGTGCCAGCAGCGCGGGGACTAGTGGTGGGTACGAGCAGTACTTC. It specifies CASSAGTSGGYEQYF.

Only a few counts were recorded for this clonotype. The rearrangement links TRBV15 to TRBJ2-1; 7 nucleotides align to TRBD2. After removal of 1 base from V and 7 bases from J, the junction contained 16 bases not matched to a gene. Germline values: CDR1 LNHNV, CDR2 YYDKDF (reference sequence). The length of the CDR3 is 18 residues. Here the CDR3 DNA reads TGTGCCACCAGCAGAGGAATTAGGTCACTAGCGTTTCGAAATGAGCAGTTCTTC. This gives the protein CATSRGIRSLAFRNEQFF. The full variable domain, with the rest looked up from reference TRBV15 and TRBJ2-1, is DAMVIQNPRYQVTQFGKPVTLSCSQTLNHNVMYWYQQKSSQAPKLLFHYYDKDFNNEADTPDNFQSRRPNTSFCFLDIRSPGLGDTAMYLCATSRGIRSLAFRNEQFFGPGTRLTVL.

The CDR3 region is CSASPTGRDTQYF. The DNA of the CDR3 is TGCAGTGCTAGCCCCACCGGGCGGGATACGCAGTATTTT. The genes are TRBV20-1 and TRBJ2-3, with D unclear. CDR1 is DFQATT and CDR2 is SNEGSKA in the germline V gene (reference sequence). CDR3 length equals 13 residues. Trimming removed 3 bases from V and 6 bases from J, with 13 bases in between.

The CDR3 nucleotides are TGCAGTGTTCGGACTAACTATGGCTACACCTTC. It specifies CSVRTNYGYTF. This chain uses TRBV20-1 with TRBJ1-2; D call uncertain. V gave up 7 bases and J gave up 0 bases, with 6 bases separating them. The CDR3 is 11 amino acids. In germline, CDR1 is DFQATT, CDR2 SNEGSKA (reference sequence).

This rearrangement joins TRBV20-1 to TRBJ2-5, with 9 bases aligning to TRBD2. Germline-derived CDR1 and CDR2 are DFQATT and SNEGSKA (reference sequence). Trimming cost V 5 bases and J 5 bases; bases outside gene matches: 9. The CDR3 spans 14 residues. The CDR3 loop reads CSAEAGTSMETQYF. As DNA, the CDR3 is TGCAGTGCTGAAGCCGGGACTAGCATGGAGACCCAGTACTTC.

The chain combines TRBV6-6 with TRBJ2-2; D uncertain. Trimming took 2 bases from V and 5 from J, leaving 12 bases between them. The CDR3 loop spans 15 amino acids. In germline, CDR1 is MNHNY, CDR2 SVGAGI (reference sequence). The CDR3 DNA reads TGTGCCAGCAGTTACGCCCCAACCCGGACCGGGGAGCTGTTTTTT. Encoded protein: CASSYAPTRTGELFF.

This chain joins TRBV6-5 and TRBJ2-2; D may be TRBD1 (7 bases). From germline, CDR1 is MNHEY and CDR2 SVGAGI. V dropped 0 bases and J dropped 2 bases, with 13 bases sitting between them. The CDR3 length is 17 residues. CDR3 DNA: TGTGCCAGCAGTTACTCGCGGGGACAGAGAAACACCGGGGAGCTGTTTTTT. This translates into CASSYSRGQRNTGELFF.

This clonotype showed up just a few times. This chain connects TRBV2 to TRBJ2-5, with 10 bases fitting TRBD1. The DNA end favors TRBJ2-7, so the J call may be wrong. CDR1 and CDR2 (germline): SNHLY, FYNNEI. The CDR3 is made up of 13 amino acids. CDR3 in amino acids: CASTGTGDSEQYF. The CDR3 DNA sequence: TGTGCCAGCACTGGGACAGGGGACAGCGAGCAGTACTTC.

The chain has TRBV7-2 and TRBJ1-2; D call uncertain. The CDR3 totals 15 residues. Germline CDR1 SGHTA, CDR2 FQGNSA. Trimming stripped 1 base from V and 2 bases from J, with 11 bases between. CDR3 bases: TGTGCCAGCAGCTTAGATCCGGGTTCCAACTATGGCTACACCTTC. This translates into CASSLDPGSNYGYTF.

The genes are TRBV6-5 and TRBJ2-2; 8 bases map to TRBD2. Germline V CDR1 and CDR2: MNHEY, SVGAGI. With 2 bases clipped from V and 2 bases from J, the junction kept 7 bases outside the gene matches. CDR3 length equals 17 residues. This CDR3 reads CASSYVSGKINTGELFF. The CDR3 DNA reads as TGTGCCAGCAGTTACGTTAGCGGGAAGATTAACACCGGGGAGCTGTTTTTT.

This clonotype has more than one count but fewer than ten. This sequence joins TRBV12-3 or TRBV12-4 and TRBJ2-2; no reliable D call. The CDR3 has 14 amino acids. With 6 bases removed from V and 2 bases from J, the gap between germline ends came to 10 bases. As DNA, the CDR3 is TGTGCCAGCAGCCCGGACCACAACACCGGGGAGCTGTTTTTT. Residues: CASSPDHNTGELFF.

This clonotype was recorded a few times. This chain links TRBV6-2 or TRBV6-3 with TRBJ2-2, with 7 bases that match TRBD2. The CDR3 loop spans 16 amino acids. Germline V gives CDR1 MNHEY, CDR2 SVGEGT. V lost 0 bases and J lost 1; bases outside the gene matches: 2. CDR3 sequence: CASSYSASGNTGELFF. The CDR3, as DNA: TGTGCCAGCAGTTACTCTGCTAGCGGGAACACCGGGGAGCTGTTTTTT.

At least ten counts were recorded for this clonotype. The CDR3 DNA is TGTGCCAGCAGTTTAGGGGGGAACACTGAAGCTTTCTTT. Translated: CASSLGGNTEAFF. The V gene is TRBV12-3 or TRBV12-4, the J gene TRBJ1-1; the D is unclear. The CDR3 sequence is 13 residues long. Trimming shortened V by 1 base and J by 1 base, and 4 bases separated the two germline ends.

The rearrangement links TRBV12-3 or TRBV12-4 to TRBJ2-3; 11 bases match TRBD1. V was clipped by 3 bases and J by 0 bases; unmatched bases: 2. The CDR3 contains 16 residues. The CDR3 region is CASSFGQGASTDTQYF. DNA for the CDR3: TGTGCCAGCAGTTTCGGACAGGGGGCTAGCACAGATACGCAGTATTTT.

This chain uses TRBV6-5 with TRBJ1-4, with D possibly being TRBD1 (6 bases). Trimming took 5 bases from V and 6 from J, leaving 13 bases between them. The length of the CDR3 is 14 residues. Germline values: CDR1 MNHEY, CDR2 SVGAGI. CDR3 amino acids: CASSNREGDEKLFF. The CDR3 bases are TGTGCCAGCAGTAACAGGGAGGGGGATGAAAAACTGTTTTTT.

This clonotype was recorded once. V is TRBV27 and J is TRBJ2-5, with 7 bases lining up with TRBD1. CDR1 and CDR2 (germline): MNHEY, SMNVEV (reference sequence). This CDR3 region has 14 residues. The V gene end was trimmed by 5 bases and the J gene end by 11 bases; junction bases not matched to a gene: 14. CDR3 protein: CASSRDRAENGQYF. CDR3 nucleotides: TGTGCCAGCAGTCGAGACAGGGCGGAAAACGGGCAGTACTTC.

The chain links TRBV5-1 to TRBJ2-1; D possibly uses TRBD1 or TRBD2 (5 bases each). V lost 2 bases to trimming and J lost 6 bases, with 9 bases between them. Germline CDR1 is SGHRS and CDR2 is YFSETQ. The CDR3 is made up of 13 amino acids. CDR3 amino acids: CASSFGTSNEQFF. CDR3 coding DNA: TGCGCCAGCAGCTTTGGGACCAGCAATGAGCAGTTCTTC.